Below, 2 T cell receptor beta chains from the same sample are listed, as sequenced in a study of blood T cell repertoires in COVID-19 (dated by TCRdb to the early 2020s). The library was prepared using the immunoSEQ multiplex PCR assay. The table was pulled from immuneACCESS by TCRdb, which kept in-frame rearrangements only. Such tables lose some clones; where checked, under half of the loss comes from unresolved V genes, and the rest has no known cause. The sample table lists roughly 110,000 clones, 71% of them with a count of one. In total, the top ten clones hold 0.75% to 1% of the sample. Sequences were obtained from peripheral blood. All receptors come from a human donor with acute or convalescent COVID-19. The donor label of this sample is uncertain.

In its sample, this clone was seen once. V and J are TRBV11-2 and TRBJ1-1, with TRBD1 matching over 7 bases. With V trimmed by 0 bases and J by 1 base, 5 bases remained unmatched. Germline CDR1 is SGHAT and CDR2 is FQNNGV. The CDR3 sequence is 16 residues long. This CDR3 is CASSLDGRDRNTEAFF. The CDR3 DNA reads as TGTGCCAGCAGCTTAGACGGCCGGGACAGGAACACTGAAGCTTTCTTT.

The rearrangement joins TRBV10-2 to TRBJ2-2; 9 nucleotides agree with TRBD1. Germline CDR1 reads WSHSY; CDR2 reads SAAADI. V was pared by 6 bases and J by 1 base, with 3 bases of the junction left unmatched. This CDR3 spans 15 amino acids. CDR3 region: CASRQGAVNTGELFF. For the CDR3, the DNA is TGCGCCAGCAGACAGGGGGCCGTGAACACCGGGGAGCTGTTTTTT.